The present entry profiles one T cell receptor beta chain with its context. Its antigen is still unknown. The data originate from a study of CD8 T cells in ankylosing spondylitis. Overall study findings and caveats: In ankylosing spondylitis blood, a motif of seven to nine highly homologous TCR beta variants appeared characteristic. Within matched ankylosing spondylitis synovial fluid, disease-linked clones were reportedly significantly enriched. With a CD8+ phenotype, disease-linked clones were relatively rare in peripheral blood. Some of the motif variants had earlier been found in reactive arthritis patients' fluid and blood.

Trimming cost V 1 base and J 5 bases, with 12 bases left between them. Germline V CDR1 and CDR2: SGHAT, FQNNGV. The CDR3 contains 15 residues. In making TCR beta libraries, quantitative 5'-RACE with molecular barcodes was used. From the 5' RACE reads, TCRdb called clonotypes with MiXCR, one entry per CDR3 protein. Of 470,000 or so distinct CDR3 sequences listed, more than 25% are singletons. The chain combines TRBV11-2 with TRBJ2-1, with a possible D match to TRBD1 (5 bases). Sequenced material: blood, either unsorted or a sorted T cell fraction (not recorded which). The sequence came from a male donor with ankylosing spondylitis. The CDR3 DNA sequence: TGTGCCAGCAGCTTAGTCGGGCAGGGTAACAATGAGCAGTTCTTC. It specifies CASSLVGQGNNEQFF.